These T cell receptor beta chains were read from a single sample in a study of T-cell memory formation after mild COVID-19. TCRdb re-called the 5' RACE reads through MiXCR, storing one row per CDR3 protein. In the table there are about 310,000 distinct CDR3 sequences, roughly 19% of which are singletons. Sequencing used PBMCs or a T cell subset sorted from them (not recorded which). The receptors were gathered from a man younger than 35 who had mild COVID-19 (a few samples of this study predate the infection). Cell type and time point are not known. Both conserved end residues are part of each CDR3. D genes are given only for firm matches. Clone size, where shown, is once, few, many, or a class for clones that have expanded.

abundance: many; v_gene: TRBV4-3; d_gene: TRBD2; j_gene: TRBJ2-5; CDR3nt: TGCGCCAGCAGCCAAGGTTTGGGACTAGCGGGGGAAGAGACCCAGTACTTC; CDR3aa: CASSQGLGLAGEETQYF
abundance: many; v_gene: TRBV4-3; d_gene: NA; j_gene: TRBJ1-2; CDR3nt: TGCGCCAGCAGCCAGTCGGGTGATGGCTACACCTTC; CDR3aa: CASSQSGDGYTF
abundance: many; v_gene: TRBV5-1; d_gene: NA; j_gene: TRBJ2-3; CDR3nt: TGCGCCAGCAGCTTTACGGGCGTTGGTACAGATACGCAGTATTTT; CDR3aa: CASSFTGVGTDTQYF
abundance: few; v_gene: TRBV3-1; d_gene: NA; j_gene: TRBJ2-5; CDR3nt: TGTGCCAGCAGCCACACGCGGAGAGAGACCCAGTACTTC; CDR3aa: CASSHTRRETQYF
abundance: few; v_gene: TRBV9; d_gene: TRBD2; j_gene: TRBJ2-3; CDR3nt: TGTGCCAGCAGCTCCCCGGGGACTAGCGGGGGGACTAGTGATACGCAGTATTTT; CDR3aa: CASSSPGTSGGTSDTQYF
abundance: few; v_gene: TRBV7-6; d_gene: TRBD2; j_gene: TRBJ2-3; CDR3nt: TGTGCCAGCAGCTCGGGACTAGCGGGGGGGCCGAGCACAGATACGCAGTATTTT; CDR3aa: CASSSGLAGGPSTDTQYF
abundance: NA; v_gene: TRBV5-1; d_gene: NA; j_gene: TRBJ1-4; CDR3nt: TGCGCCAGCAGCTTGGTTTCAGGGTTGGCCCGTGAAAAACTGTTTTTT; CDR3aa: CASSLVSGLAREKLFF
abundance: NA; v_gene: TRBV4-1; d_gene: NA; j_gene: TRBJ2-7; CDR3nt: TGCGCCAGCAGCCAAGCCCCAGGGGAAATCGGCGAGCAGTACTTC; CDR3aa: CASSQAPGEIGEQYF
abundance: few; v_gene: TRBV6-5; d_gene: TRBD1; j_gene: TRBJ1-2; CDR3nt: TGTGCCAGCAGGCAAAAACGCGGACAGGAGTATGGCTACACCTTC; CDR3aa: CASRQKRGQEYGYTF
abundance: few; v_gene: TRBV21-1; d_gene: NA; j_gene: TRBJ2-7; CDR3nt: TGTGCCAGCAGCAAAAGAGGCGGGTATCCTGACTACGAGCAGTACTTC; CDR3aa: CASSKRGGYPDYEQYF
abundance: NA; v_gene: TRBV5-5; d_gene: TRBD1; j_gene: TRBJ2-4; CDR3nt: TGTGCCAGCAACCCGGGACAGAAAAACATTCAGTACTTC; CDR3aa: CASNPGQKNIQYF
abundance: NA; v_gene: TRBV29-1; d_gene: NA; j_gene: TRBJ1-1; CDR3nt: TGCAGCGCCACAAGAGGAGGGGAGAACACTGAAGCTTTCTTT; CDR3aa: CSATRGGENTEAFF
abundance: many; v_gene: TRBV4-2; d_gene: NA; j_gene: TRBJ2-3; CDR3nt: TGTGCCAGCAGCCGGGGTTTAAGCACAGATACGCAGTATTTT; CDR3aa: CASSRGLSTDTQYF
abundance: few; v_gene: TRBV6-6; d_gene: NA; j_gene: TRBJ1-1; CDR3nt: TGTGCCAGCAGTTCGCGCCGGTCGAACACTGAAGCTTTCTTT; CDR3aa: CASSSRRSNTEAFF
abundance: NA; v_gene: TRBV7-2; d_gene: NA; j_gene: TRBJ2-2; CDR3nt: TGTGCCAGCAGCTTAGTCGGGTCCCCCTGGGTTTTT; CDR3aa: CASSLVGSPWVF
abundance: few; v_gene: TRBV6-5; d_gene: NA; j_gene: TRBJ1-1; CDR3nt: TGTGCCAGCAGTTTTTCGACAGTTGCCATTTCGCGAAAAGCTTTCTTT; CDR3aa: CASSFSTVAISRKAFF
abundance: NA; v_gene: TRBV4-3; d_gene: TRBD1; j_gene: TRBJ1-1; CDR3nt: TGCGCCAGCAGCCACGAGTTCACGCAGGGGGCGAGGTACACTGAAGCTTTCTTT; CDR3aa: CASSHEFTQGARYTEAFF
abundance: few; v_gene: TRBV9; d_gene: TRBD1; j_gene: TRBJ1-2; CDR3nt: TGTGCCAGCAGCGACAGGGGCGGCTACACCTTC; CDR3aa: CASSDRGGYTF
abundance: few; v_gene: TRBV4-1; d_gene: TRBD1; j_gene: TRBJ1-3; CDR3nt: TGCGCCAGCAGCCAAGTGGGACAGGGAGCCGGAAACACCATATATTTT; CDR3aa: CASSQVGQGAGNTIYF
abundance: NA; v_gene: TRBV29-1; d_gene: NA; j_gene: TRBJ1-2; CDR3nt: TGCAGCGTTAGGAGACAGGATAACTATGGCTACACCTTC; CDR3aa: CSVRRQDNYGYTF
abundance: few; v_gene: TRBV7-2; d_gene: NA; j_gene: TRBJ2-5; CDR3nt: TGTGCCAGCAGCTTAAGCGGGTTTCAAGAGACCCAGTACTTC; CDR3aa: CASSLSGFQETQYF
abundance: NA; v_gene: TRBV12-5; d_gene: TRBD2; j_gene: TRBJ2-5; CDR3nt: TGTGCTAGTGCCGGAGGACTAGCGGGGCCAGAGACCCAGTACTTC; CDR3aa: CASAGGLAGPETQYF
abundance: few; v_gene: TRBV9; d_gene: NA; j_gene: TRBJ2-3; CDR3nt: TGTGCCAGCAGCGTAGTACCCACCACAGATACGCAGTATTTT; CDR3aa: CASSVVPTTDTQYF
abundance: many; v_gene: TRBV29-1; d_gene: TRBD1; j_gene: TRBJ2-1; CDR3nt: TGCAGCGCCGAGGGGACAGGGGAGACTAATGAGCAGTTCTTC; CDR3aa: CSAEGTGETNEQFF
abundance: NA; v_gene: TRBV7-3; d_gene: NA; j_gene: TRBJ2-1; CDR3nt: TGTGCCAGCAGCCTCCCCCAGAATGAGCAGTTCTTC; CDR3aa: CASSLPQNEQFF
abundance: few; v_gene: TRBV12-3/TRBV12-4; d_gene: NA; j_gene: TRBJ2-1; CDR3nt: TGTGCCAGCAGCCTCCCTGCATCTAGCACTGAGCAGTTCTTC; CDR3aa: CASSLPASSTEQFF
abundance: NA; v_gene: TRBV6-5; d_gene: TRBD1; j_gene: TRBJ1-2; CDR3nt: TGTGCCAGCAGGATCAGGGGGCCGGGGGGTGGCTACACCTTC; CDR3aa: CASRIRGPGGGYTF
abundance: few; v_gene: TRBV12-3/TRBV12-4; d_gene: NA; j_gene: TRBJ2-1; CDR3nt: TGTGCCAGCACCCCGAATCCGGTACTAAATGAGCAGTTCTTC; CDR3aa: CASTPNPVLNEQFF
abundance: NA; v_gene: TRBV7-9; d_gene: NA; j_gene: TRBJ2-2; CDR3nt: TGTGCCAGCAGCTTCTCCGAGAGGATCGACGGGGAGCTGTTTTTT; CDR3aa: CASSFSERIDGELFF
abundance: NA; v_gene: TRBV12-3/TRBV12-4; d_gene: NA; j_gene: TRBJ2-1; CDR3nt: TGTGCCAGCAGTTCGACAGGCTACCCGGACAATGAGCAGTTCTTC; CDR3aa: CASSSTGYPDNEQFF
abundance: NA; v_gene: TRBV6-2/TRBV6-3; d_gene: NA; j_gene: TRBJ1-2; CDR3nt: TGTGCCAGCAGTCGCTTCCAGGGGACCGATGGCTACACCTTC; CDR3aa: CASSRFQGTDGYTF
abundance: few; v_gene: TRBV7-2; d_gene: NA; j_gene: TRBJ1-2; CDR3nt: TGTGCCAGCAGCTCACGACACCATTATGGCTACACCTTC; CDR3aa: CASSSRHHYGYTF
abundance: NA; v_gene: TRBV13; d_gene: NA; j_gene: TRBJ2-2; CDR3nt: TGTGCCAGCAGCTTAAAAGGATCGGGCGGGGAGCTGTTTTTT; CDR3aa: CASSLKGSGGELFF
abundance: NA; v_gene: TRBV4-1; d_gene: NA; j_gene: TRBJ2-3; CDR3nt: TGCGCCAGCAGCCAAGTATTGGAAACAGATACGCAGTATTTT; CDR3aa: CASSQVLETDTQYF
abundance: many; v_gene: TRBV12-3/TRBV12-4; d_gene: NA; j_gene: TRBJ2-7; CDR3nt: TGTGCCAGCAGTTTTAGGGCAGGGGAACCCTACGAGCAGTACTTC; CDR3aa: CASSFRAGEPYEQYF
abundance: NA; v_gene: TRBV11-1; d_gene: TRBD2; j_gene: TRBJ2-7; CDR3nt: TGTGCCAGCAGCTTAATCGGGGGGGCCCTCTACGAGCAGTACTTC; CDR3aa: CASSLIGGALYEQYF
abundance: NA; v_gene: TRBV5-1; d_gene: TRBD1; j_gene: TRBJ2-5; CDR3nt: TGCGCCAGCAGCTCGGACAGGTCCCAAGAGACCCAGTACTTC; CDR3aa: CASSSDRSQETQYF
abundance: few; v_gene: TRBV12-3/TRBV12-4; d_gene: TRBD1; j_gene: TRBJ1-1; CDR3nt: TGTGCCAGCAGTAAGGACAGGACAAACACTGAAGCTTTCTTT; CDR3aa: CASSKDRTNTEAFF
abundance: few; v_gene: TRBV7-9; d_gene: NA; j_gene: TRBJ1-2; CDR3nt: TGTGCCAGCAGCCGACAGGTGAACTATGGCTACACCTTC; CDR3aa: CASSRQVNYGYTF
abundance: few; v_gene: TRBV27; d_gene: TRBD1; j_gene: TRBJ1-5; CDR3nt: TGTGCCAGCAGGGGACAGGAAAATAGCAATCAGCCCCAGCATTTT; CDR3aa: CASRGQENSNQPQHF
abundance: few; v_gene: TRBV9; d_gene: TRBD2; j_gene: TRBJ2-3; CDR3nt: TGTGCCAGCAGCACTTTGGGGGGGGGACTAGCGGTAGATACGCAGTATTTT; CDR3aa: CASSTLGGGLAVDTQYF
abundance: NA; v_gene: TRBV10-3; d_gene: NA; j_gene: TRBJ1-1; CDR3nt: TGTGCCATCAGTGACGGGGGCCTCCGGGACACTGAAGCTTTCTTT; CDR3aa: CAISDGGLRDTEAFF
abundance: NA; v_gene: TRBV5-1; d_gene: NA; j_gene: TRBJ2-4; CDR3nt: TGCGCCAGCAGCGTCATTGACGGCAAAAACATTCAGTACTTC; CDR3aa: CASSVIDGKNIQYF
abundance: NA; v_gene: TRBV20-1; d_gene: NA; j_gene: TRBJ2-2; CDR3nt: TGCAGTGCCACAACCGGGGCTGGGGAGTTATCCGGGGAGCTGTTTTTT; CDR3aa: CSATTGAGELSGELFF
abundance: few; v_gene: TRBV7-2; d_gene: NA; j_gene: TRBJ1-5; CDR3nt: TGTGCCAGCAGCTCGACGTATTATCAGCATTTT; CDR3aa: CASSSTYYQHF
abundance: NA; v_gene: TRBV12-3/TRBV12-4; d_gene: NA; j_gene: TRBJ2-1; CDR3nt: TGTGCCAGCAGTTTTGGCTGGGAAGAGTTCTTC; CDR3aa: CASSFGWEEFF
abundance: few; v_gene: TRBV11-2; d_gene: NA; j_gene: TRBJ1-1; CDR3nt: TGTGCCAGCAGCCTGACAGGTATTGAAGCTTTCTTT; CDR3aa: CASSLTGIEAFF
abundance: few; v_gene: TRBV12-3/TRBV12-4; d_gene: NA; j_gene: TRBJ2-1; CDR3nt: TGTGCCAGCATCAAAGTTGGGGAAACCTACAATGAGCAGTTCTTC; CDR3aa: CASIKVGETYNEQFF